A selection of T cell receptor beta chains follows, all from one sample in a study of OX40 agonist ivuxolimab in advanced cancers. Measured with immunoSEQ multiplex PCR; TCRdb has only the in-frame clones, and not every one. The table has approximately 52,000 clones, roughly 81% seen once; the top ten hold roughly a tenth. This specimen was CD4+ or CD8+ T cells sorted from blood, taken in a trial of the OX40 agonist ivuxolimab. These receptors were collected from an adult with an advanced solid tumor such as melanoma, head and neck, liver or kidney cancer. Each CDR3 is given with its conserved first and last residue. The D gene is left open where the match is weak. Size values are once, few and many counts, or a class for expanded clones, and some rows have none.

CDR3nt: TGTGCCAGCAGCCGGGGGACAGGCGTTTTAGAGCAGTACTTC
CDR3aa: CASSRGTGVLEQYF
v_gene: TRBV5-6
abundance: -
d_gene: TRBD1
j_gene: TRBJ2-7

CDR3nt: TGTGCCAGCAGCTTGAGGGGGCAAGCCAATGAGCAGTTCTTC
CDR3aa: CASSLRGQANEQFF
v_gene: TRBV11-2
abundance: -
d_gene: TRBD1
j_gene: TRBJ2-1

CDR3nt: TGTGCCAGCAGTTACTCAGGGTGGCGAACTAATGAAAAACTGTTTTTT
CDR3aa: CASSYSGWRTNEKLFF
v_gene: TRBV6-6
abundance: once
d_gene: -
j_gene: TRBJ1-4

CDR3nt: TGTGCCAGCAGCTTAGCGTCCACGGCAGCCGGAAACACCATATATTTT
CDR3aa: CASSLASTAAGNTIYF
v_gene: TRBV7-2
abundance: -
d_gene: -
j_gene: TRBJ1-3

CDR3nt: TGTGCCAGTAGTATTGGACAGGGCTACGAGCAGTACTTC
CDR3aa: CASSIGQGYEQYF
v_gene: TRBV19
abundance: -
d_gene: TRBD1
j_gene: TRBJ2-7

CDR3nt: TGTGCCAGCAGTTCAGAAAGGGGCGCTGAGCAGTTCTTC
CDR3aa: CASSSERGAEQFF
v_gene: TRBV6-1
abundance: -
d_gene: -
j_gene: TRBJ2-1

CDR3nt: TGCAGTAGACAGACAAACTATGGCTACACCTTC
CDR3aa: CSRQTNYGYTF
v_gene: TRBV20-1
abundance: -
d_gene: -
j_gene: TRBJ1-2

CDR3nt: TGCGCCAGCAGCTTTCAGGGAGATGAGCAGTTCTTC
CDR3aa: CASSFQGDEQFF
v_gene: TRBV5-1
abundance: -
d_gene: -
j_gene: TRBJ2-1

CDR3nt: TGTGCCAGCAGTCCCAAACCCCGGGACAGGGACCAAGGAAACACCATATATTTT
CDR3aa: CASSPKPRDRDQGNTIYF
v_gene: TRBV27
abundance: once
d_gene: TRBD1
j_gene: TRBJ1-3

CDR3nt: TGTGCCAGCAGTGAAAGGCAAGTTGCAGATACGCAGTATTTT
CDR3aa: CASSERQVADTQYF
v_gene: TRBV2
abundance: -
d_gene: -
j_gene: TRBJ2-3

CDR3nt: TGTGCTAGTGGTTTGGTACTCTCGGACAGGGGGCGCCGAATTGGTAAAGGCACTGAAGCTTTCTTT
CDR3aa: CASGLVLSDRGRRIGKGTEAFF
v_gene: TRBV12-5
abundance: few
d_gene: TRBD1
j_gene: TRBJ1-1

CDR3nt: TGCAGCGTTGCTCAATCACAGGGATTTGGAGAGACCCAGTACTTC
CDR3aa: CSVAQSQGFGETQYF
v_gene: TRBV29-1
abundance: -
d_gene: -
j_gene: TRBJ2-5

CDR3nt: TGCGCCAGCAGCTTGGCGCAGGGGGCTTGGGATACGCAGTATTTT
CDR3aa: CASSLAQGAWDTQYF
v_gene: TRBV5-1
abundance: -
d_gene: TRBD1
j_gene: TRBJ2-3

CDR3nt: TGTGCCAGCAGTGAGACCCAGGGAATTGGAAACACCATATATTTT
CDR3aa: CASSETQGIGNTIYF
v_gene: TRBV6-1
abundance: -
d_gene: -
j_gene: TRBJ1-3

CDR3nt: TGTGCCAGCAGCGCTCTGACAAGTAGCTCCTACAATGAGCAGTTCTTC
CDR3aa: CASSALTSSSYNEQFF
v_gene: TRBV9
abundance: once
d_gene: -
j_gene: TRBJ2-1

CDR3nt: TGTGCCAGCAATCGGGAATCGGCGAACATTCAGTACTTC
CDR3aa: CASNRESANIQYF
v_gene: TRBV2
abundance: -
d_gene: -
j_gene: TRBJ2-4

CDR3nt: TGCGCCAGCAGCTCCACAGGGGAAGAGACCCAGTACTTC
CDR3aa: CASSSTGEETQYF
v_gene: TRBV5-1
abundance: -
d_gene: TRBD1
j_gene: TRBJ2-5

CDR3nt: TGTGCCAGCAGCCCGGACAGAAGCACAGATACGCAGTATTTT
CDR3aa: CASSPDRSTDTQYF
v_gene: TRBV4-2
abundance: -
d_gene: -
j_gene: TRBJ2-3

CDR3nt: TGCGCCAGCAGCGGCCAGACTGGGAGTTATGGCTACACCTTC
CDR3aa: CASSGQTGSYGYTF
v_gene: TRBV5-1
abundance: -
d_gene: -
j_gene: TRBJ1-2

CDR3nt: TGCGCCAGCAGATCAGGGTCTGGAAACACCATATATTTT
CDR3aa: CASRSGSGNTIYF
v_gene: TRBV5-1
abundance: -
d_gene: -
j_gene: TRBJ1-3

CDR3nt: TGCAGTGCCGAAAATCTAGATACGCAGTATTTT
CDR3aa: CSAENLDTQYF
v_gene: TRBV20-1
abundance: -
d_gene: -
j_gene: TRBJ2-3

CDR3nt: TGCGCCAGCACGGACATTGCTAGCACAGATACGCAGTATTTT
CDR3aa: CASTDIASTDTQYF
v_gene: TRBV5-1
abundance: -
d_gene: -
j_gene: TRBJ2-3

CDR3nt: TGCGCCAGCAGCTTGGCCGGGACCCCGGGCTACGAGCAGTACTTC
CDR3aa: CASSLAGTPGYEQYF
v_gene: TRBV5-1
abundance: -
d_gene: -
j_gene: TRBJ2-7

CDR3nt: TGTGCCAGCAGCTTAGAAATGAACACTGAAGCTTTCTTT
CDR3aa: CASSLEMNTEAFF
v_gene: TRBV7-9
abundance: -
d_gene: -
j_gene: TRBJ1-1

CDR3nt: TGTGCCTGGATGCAGGGGGCTCGGGAGCAGTACTTC
CDR3aa: CAWMQGAREQYF
v_gene: TRBV30
abundance: -
d_gene: TRBD1
j_gene: TRBJ2-7

CDR3nt: TGCGCCAGCAGCTTGACGGTCTTGAACACTGAAGCTTTCTTT
CDR3aa: CASSLTVLNTEAFF
v_gene: TRBV5-1
abundance: -
d_gene: -
j_gene: TRBJ1-1

CDR3nt: TGCGCCAGCAGTCCGGCGCGGGAGACCCAGTACTTC
CDR3aa: CASSPARETQYF
v_gene: TRBV5-1
abundance: -
d_gene: -
j_gene: TRBJ2-5

CDR3nt: TGTGCCAGCAGTTCCCCTCGGGGAGGAAACTATGGCTACACCTTC
CDR3aa: CASSSPRGGNYGYTF
v_gene: TRBV28
abundance: -
d_gene: -
j_gene: TRBJ1-2

CDR3nt: TGTGCCTGGAGTGCGGACAGTTGGGCCAAAAACATTCAGTACTTC
CDR3aa: CAWSADSWAKNIQYF
v_gene: TRBV30
abundance: -
d_gene: -
j_gene: TRBJ2-4

CDR3nt: TGTGCCAGCAGTCCTACACAAGAGACCCAGTACTTC
CDR3aa: CASSPTQETQYF
v_gene: TRBV7-9
abundance: -
d_gene: -
j_gene: TRBJ2-5

CDR3nt: TGCAGCGTTGAAGTGGGGTTAGGGACAGGGGGCCCAAGTTGGGGCTACACCTTC
CDR3aa: CSVEVGLGTGGPSWGYTF
v_gene: TRBV29-1
abundance: -
d_gene: TRBD1
j_gene: TRBJ1-2

CDR3nt: TGTGCCAGCAGTTCCACAGAGTACGAGCAGTACTTC
CDR3aa: CASSSTEYEQYF
v_gene: TRBV6-5
abundance: -
d_gene: -
j_gene: TRBJ2-7

CDR3nt: TGTGCCAGCAGCACACAGGGCCTCTCTGGAAACACCATATATTTT
CDR3aa: CASSTQGLSGNTIYF
v_gene: TRBV5-4
abundance: -
d_gene: -
j_gene: TRBJ1-3

CDR3nt: TGTGCCTGGAGTGTCCTAGGCCAGCCTGAAAAACTGTTTTTT
CDR3aa: CAWSVLGQPEKLFF
v_gene: TRBV30
abundance: -
d_gene: -
j_gene: TRBJ1-4

CDR3nt: TGCGCCAGCAGTCAAGTCAGCAGGGAAGGCCACAATGAGCAGTTCTTC
CDR3aa: CASSQVSREGHNEQFF
v_gene: TRBV23-1
abundance: -
d_gene: -
j_gene: TRBJ2-1

CDR3nt: TGTGCCAGTAGTTTTAGCGGGATTGAGGACACCGGGGAGCTGTTTTTT
CDR3aa: CASSFSGIEDTGELFF
v_gene: TRBV19
abundance: -
d_gene: TRBD2
j_gene: TRBJ2-2

CDR3nt: TGCGCCAGCAGTGCCTCCGGGTTCCACTCTGGAAACACCATATATTTT
CDR3aa: CASSASGFHSGNTIYF
v_gene: TRBV10-2
abundance: once
d_gene: -
j_gene: TRBJ1-3

CDR3nt: TGTGCCAGCAGCTTATGGAGTCGTGCGGGGAGGGGCAATCAGCCCCAGCATTTT
CDR3aa: CASSLWSRAGRGNQPQHF
v_gene: TRBV5-6
abundance: -
d_gene: -
j_gene: TRBJ1-5